A selection of T cell receptor beta chains follows, all from one sample in a study of T cell repertoires in cytomegalovirus infection. TCRdb recomputed calls from the reads with MiXCR, one row per CDR3 protein. The table includes 150,000 to 200,000 distinct CDR3 sequences, roughly 27% detected once. The sample taken for sequencing was PBMCs. The receptors were sampled from a human donor in good health (CMV status not recorded). Some clones in this sample may be carry-over from other donors' samples. CDR3s include the opening cysteine and the closing phenylalanine or tryptophan. A D gene is named only where the DNA matches it firmly. The size field is filled for only some rows; it gives once, few, many or a size class.

clone_size | j_call | d_call | v_call | cdr3_nt | cdr3_aa
. | TRBJ1-5 | TRBD1 | TRBV6-4 | TGTGCCAGCAGTGACTTGGGGACAGGCCCTAGCAATCAGCCCCAGCATTTT | CASSDLGTGPSNQPQHF
many | TRBJ2-4 | TRBD2 | TRBV4-1 | TGCGCCAGCAGCCCGACTTCGAGCGGGGGAAGTCTAGCCAAAAACATTCAGTACTTC | CASSPTSSGGSLAKNIQYF
. | TRBJ1-5 | TRBD1 | TRBV29-1 | TGCAGCGTCGCTGGACAGGGGGGCAATCAGCCCCAGCATTTT | CSVAGQGGNQPQHF
. | TRBJ2-5 | . | TRBV7-2 | TGTGCCAGCAGCTTTCCTAGGGGGCAAGAGACCCAGTACTTC | CASSFPRGQETQYF
many | TRBJ1-5 | TRBD1 | TRBV12-3/TRBV12-4 | TGTGCCAGCAGGAGACAGGGTGGTAGCAATCAGCCCCAGCATTTT | CASRRQGGSNQPQHF
few | TRBJ1-2 | . | TRBV12-3/TRBV12-4 | TGTGCCAGCTTATTTCTTTCTTGGGGGGCCAACTATGGCTACACCTTC | CASLFLSWGANYGYTF
few | TRBJ1-2 | . | TRBV6-5 | TGTGCCAGCAGTTACTCTCGGGCTGGAGGCTACACCTTC | CASSYSRAGGYTF
many | TRBJ1-1 | . | TRBV7-2 | TGTGCCAGCAGCTCAAACCTTCCAGGGGTTGATGCTTTCTTT | CASSSNLPGVDAFF
. | TRBJ1-5 | . | TRBV5-5 | TGTGCCAGCAGCCCCCGTGGAAAGGATCAGCCCCAGCATTTT | CASSPRGKDQPQHF
many | TRBJ1-2 | TRBD1 | TRBV7-2 | TGTGCCAGCAGCTTAGGGGGACAGCGTTCCGGTGGCTACACCTTC | CASSLGGQRSGGYTF
many | TRBJ2-2 | . | TRBV7-2 | TGTGCCAGCAGCGGCCGGGACATTCGCACCGGGGAGCTGTTTTTT | CASSGRDIRTGELFF
many | TRBJ1-1 | . | TRBV7-2 | TGTGCCAGCAGCTTTAACAGGGAGAACACTGAAGCTTTCTTT | CASSFNRENTEAFF
few | TRBJ2-7 | . | TRBV7-9 | TGTGCCAGCAGCCCACCAGGGTCCGTTTACGAGCAGTACTTC | CASSPPGSVYEQYF
. | TRBJ2-5 | TRBD1 | TRBV5-8 | TGTGCCAGCAGCTCAGTTACAGGGGGCACAGAGACCCAGTACTTC | CASSSVTGGTETQYF
few | TRBJ2-5 | . | TRBV7-6 | TGTGCCAGTTCTAGGAGGGGGGGGACCCAGTACTTC | CASSRRGGTQYF
. | TRBJ1-1 | . | TRBV11-2 | TGTGCCAGCAGCGAGACCCGTATGGGGGACCCTACCAAAGCTTTCTTT | CASSETRMGDPTKAFF
. | TRBJ2-1 | . | TRBV11-2 | TGTGCCAGCAGCCAAAGCTCCTACAATGAGCAGTTCTTC | CASSQSSYNEQFF
many | TRBJ1-1 | . | TRBV7-2 | TGTGCCAGCAGCTCTCTCGGGCGGAACACTGAAGCTTTCTTT | CASSSLGRNTEAFF
many | TRBJ1-1 | . | TRBV7-8 | TGTGCCAGCAGCTTCTCGGGGAACACTGAAGCTTTCTTT | CASSFSGNTEAFF
few | TRBJ2-2 | . | TRBV6-5 | TGTGCCAGCAGTCCCACCCCTCGGGATCGAAGGGCCGGGGAGCTGTTTTTT | CASSPTPRDRRAGELFF
few | TRBJ2-5 | . | TRBV25-1 | TGTGCCAGCAGTGAATTCGGAGGGGGGACAGTTGACCAGTACTTC | CASSEFGGGTVDQYF
many | TRBJ2-2 | TRBD1 | TRBV7-2 | TGTGCCAGCGGCGACAGGGTCACCGGGGAGCTGTTTTTT | CASGDRVTGELFF
. | TRBJ1-1 | . | TRBV7-8 | TGTGCCAGCAGCGCCCCGGGGGGAAGGAGTCTCACTGAAGCTTTCTTT | CASSAPGGRSLTEAFF
. | TRBJ2-5 | TRBD2 | TRBV7-3 | TGTGCCAGCAGCTCTGGACTAGGGAAGGGGACCCAGTACTTC | CASSSGLGKGTQYF
. | TRBJ1-4 | . | TRBV29-1 | TGCAGCGTTGAACCCCTGACGTCCCCGCAGAATTTT | CSVEPLTSPQNF
. | TRBJ1-1 | TRBD1 | TRBV6-8 | TGTGCCAGCAGTACAGGGGCCGGGGACACTGAAGCTTTCTTT | CASSTGAGDTEAFF
. | TRBJ2-4 | . | TRBV4-2 | TGTGCCAGCAACCAAGTGGGGGATGAATCCAAAAACATTCAGTACTTC | CASNQVGDESKNIQYF
few | TRBJ1-5 | TRBD1 | TRBV18 | TGTGCCAGCTCACCAGACAGGGTCGATCCAGGCAATCAGCCCCAGCATTTT | CASSPDRVDPGNQPQHF
few | TRBJ2-7 | . | TRBV7-2 | TGTGCCAGCAGCTCCCGTTTCCCCAGCTCCTACGAGCAGTACTTC | CASSSRFPSSYEQYF
few | TRBJ1-4 | . | TRBV20-1 | TGCAGTGCTAGGGAGGAGGGTTATAATGAAAAACTGTTTTTT | CSAREEGYNEKLFF
. | TRBJ1-2 | TRBD1 | TRBV5-1 | TGCGCCAGCAGCCCTAGACAGGGCAACCATGGCTACACCTTC | CASSPRQGNHGYTF
. | TRBJ2-5 | . | TRBV5-6 | TGTGCCAGCAGCCGGGGACTGGAAAAAGAGACCCAGTACTTC | CASSRGLEKETQYF
. | TRBJ2-1 | . | TRBV29-1 | TGCAGCGTTGATCCCAGCGGGCAGGGGGGCCATGAGCAGTTCTTC | CSVDPSGQGGHEQFF
. | TRBJ1-5 | . | TRBV2 | TGTGCCAGCAGTGAATACAGGGAGACGCCCCAGCATTTT | CASSEYRETPQHF
few | TRBJ1-5 | . | TRBV12-3/TRBV12-4 | TGTGCCAGCAGCCAACAGGTACTAGGTCAGCCCCAGCATTTT | CASSQQVLGQPQHF
few | TRBJ2-7 | TRBD1 | TRBV19 | TGTGCCAGTAGTTACTTGTCAGGGGGCTCCGAGCAGTACTTC | CASSYLSGGSEQYF
. | TRBJ2-7 | . | TRBV10-2 | TGCGCCAGCAGTATTGGACAGTCCTACGAGCAGTACTTC | CASSIGQSYEQYF
. | TRBJ2-7 | . | TRBV6-1 | TGTGCCAGCAGTGTGGCGACTTCCTACGAGCAGTACTTC | CASSVATSYEQYF
. | TRBJ1-3 | TRBD1 | TRBV29-1 | TGCAGCGTTGCCAGCTCGCAGGGGGCGATAAACACCATATATTTT | CSVASSQGAINTIYF
once | TRBJ1-1 | . | TRBV10-3 | TGTGCCATCAGGCCCACAAGTGAACCACTGATGATGAACACTGAAGCTTTCTTT | CAIRPTSEPLMMNTEAFF
few | TRBJ2-6 | . | TRBV12-3/TRBV12-4 | TGTGCCAGCAGTTTGGGCCTTGGGGAGGCAGGCTCTGGGGCCAACGTCCTGACTTTC | CASSLGLGEAGSGANVLTF
many | TRBJ1-3 | . | TRBV7-6 | TGTGCCAGCAGCTTAAGTCAGGCGTCTGGAAACACCATATATTTT | CASSLSQASGNTIYF
few | TRBJ2-7 | TRBD1 | TRBV6-2/TRBV6-3 | TGTGCCAGCAGTAAACGAGGACAGGGGTACGAGCAGTACTTC | CASSKRGQGYEQYF
. | TRBJ2-7 | . | TRBV25-1 | TGTGCCAGCAAGGAGGCAAACTACGAGCAGTACTTC | CASKEANYEQYF
. | TRBJ1-2 | . | TRBV7-2 | TGTGCCAGCAGCCCCCGTTTGGGAGGGGCGAATGGCTACACCTTC | CASSPRLGGANGYTF
once | TRBJ2-7 | . | TRBV6-1 | TGTGCCAGTGCTAGGATCTCCTACGAGCAGTACTTC | CASARISYEQYF
few | TRBJ1-5 | . | TRBV7-8 | TGTGCCAGCGACGAGTTTTATAGCAATCAGCCCCAGCATTTT | CASDEFYSNQPQHF
many | TRBJ1-5 | . | TRBV7-8 | TGTGCCAGCAGCCCATCAACAGAAAATCAGCCCCAGCATTTT | CASSPSTENQPQHF
. | TRBJ2-7 | . | TRBV4-2 | TGTGCCAGCAGCCAGGAAGGGACCGGGCAGTACTTC | CASSQEGTGQYF
. | TRBJ1-5 | . | TRBV5-6 | TGTGCCAGCAGCTTGGCCGAGAGAGGTCAGCCCCAGCATTTT | CASSLAERGQPQHF
few | TRBJ1-1 | TRBD1 | TRBV19 | TGTGCCAGTAGTGTGACCGGGACAGGTTATACTGAAGCTTTCTTT | CASSVTGTGYTEAFF
. | TRBJ1-2 | . | TRBV6-5 | TGTGCCAGCAGAATAGACAGGAACTATGGCTACACCTTC | CASRIDRNYGYTF
. | TRBJ1-4 | TRBD1 | TRBV29-1 | TGCAGCGTTCGCCCCTGGGGACAGGTGAATGAAAAACTGTTTTTT | CSVRPWGQVNEKLFF
. | TRBJ1-1 | . | TRBV6-6 | TGTGCCAGCAGTTACGAAACTGAAGCTTTCTTT | CASSYETEAFF
many | TRBJ1-5 | . | TRBV7-8 | TGTGCCAGCAGCACTGGACCCCGAGGGGCGAGCAATCAGCCCCAGCATTTT | CASSTGPRGASNQPQHF
. | TRBJ2-3 | TRBD1 | TRBV11-2 | TGTGCCAGCAGCTTGCCAGGGGGCGCAAGCACAGATACGCAGTATTTT | CASSLPGGASTDTQYF